The 3 T cell receptor beta chains given below trace back to one sample, sequenced in a study of blood T cell repertoires in COVID-19. The table came from immunoSEQ multiplex PCR; TCRdb's copy has only in-frame clones and leaves some out. The data contain 150,000 to 200,000 clones, around 82% of them singletons. Sequenced: PBMCs or T cells enriched from blood (not recorded which). These receptor sequences come from a woman aged 45-60 years with acute COVID-19.

The chain joins TRBV28 to TRBJ1-1, with D perhaps TRBD1 (5 bases). CDR1 is MDHEN, CDR2 SYDVKM, per germline. The ends were cut back, 2 bases at V and 1 base at J, with 8 bases in the middle. This CDR3 contains 14 residues. CDR3 DNA: TGTGCCAGCAGTTTAATGGGGGGGAACACTGAAGCTTTCTTT. The encoded protein is CASSLMGGNTEAFF.

J is TRBJ2-3 and V is TRBV6-1; D possibly corresponds to TRBD2 (6 bases). This CDR3 region has 14 residues. V lost 0 bases and J 4 bases, leaving 8 bases between the germline ends. Germline assignment: CDR1 MNHNS and CDR2 SASEGT. Here the CDR3 reads CASSEARGSDTQYF. DNA for the CDR3: TGTGCCAGCAGTGAAGCGCGGGGTTCAGATACGCAGTATTTT.

This chain joins TRBV19 and TRBJ2-1, with TRBD2 matching 12 bases. V shed 1 base and J 3 bases; nucleotides not matched to a gene: 7. Germline V gene data show CDR1 as LNHDA and CDR2 as SQIVND (reference sequence). The CDR3 is made up of 18 amino acids. The CDR3 nucleotides are TGTGCCAGTAGTATAGTCGCTAGCGGGGGGGCCGTCTACAATGAGCAGTTCTTC. This codes for CASSIVASGGAVYNEQFF.